Below are 20 T cell receptor beta chains sequenced from a single sample in a study of control samples from healthy donors and cancer patients. Produced via immunoSEQ multiplex PCR; TCRdb's table is partial and in-frame only. The sample consists of some 20,000 clones, more than 75% of them appearing once. Sequencing used PBMCs. The receptors shown here come from a woman aged 55 to 70 with head and neck cancer.

The CDR3 protein is CASSYLSDNEQFF. In DNA form, the CDR3 reads TGTGCCAGCAGTTACCTTTCGGACAATGAGCAGTTCTTC. The V gene is TRBV6-5, the J gene TRBJ2-1; D not resolved. The CDR3 has 13 residues. CDR1 and CDR2 from the germline V gene are MNHEY and SVGAGI. The ends were cut back, 2 bases at V and 5 bases at J, with 7 bases in the middle.

This rearrangement joins TRBV11-1 to TRBJ2-2; tentatively, D is TRBD1 or TRBD2 (5 bases each). Trimming removed 0 bases at V and 8 bases at J, with 10 bases between. This CDR3 comprises 14 residues. Germline V gene data show CDR1 as SGHAT and CDR2 as FQDESV (reference sequence). In DNA form, the CDR3 reads TGTGCCAGCAGCTTAGCGGGACCCCTGGGGGAGCTGTTTTTT. Residues: CASSLAGPLGELFF.

The chain links TRBV6-5 to TRBJ2-7, with D perhaps TRBD1 or TRBD2 (5 bases each). Trimming removed 8 bases from V and 5 bases from J, with 16 bases in between. Germline V gene data show CDR1 as MNHEY and CDR2 as SVGAGI. The CDR3 spans 13 residues. Here the CDR3 reads CASSRDGVNEQYF. CDR3 nucleotide sequence: TGTGCCAGCTCTAGGGACGGAGTAAACGAGCAGTACTTC.

The gene calls are TRBV13 and TRBJ2-3; 11 nucleotides align to TRBD1. This CDR3 region has 16 residues. Trimming took 4 bases from V and 6 from J; bases not matched to a gene: 9. Per the germline V gene, CDR1 is PRHDT and CDR2 is FYEKMQ (reference sequence). The CDR3 here is CASSSSGTGGRDTQYF. CDR3 DNA: TGTGCCAGCAGCTCAAGTGGGACAGGGGGTAGGGATACGCAGTATTTT.

The chain recombines TRBV11-3 with TRBJ2-7; no reliable D call. The V end lost 3 bases, the J end lost 3 bases, and 9 bases lay between the germline ends. Per the germline V gene, CDR1 is SGHNT and CDR2 is YENEEA. The CDR3 runs 13 residues. The CDR3 sequence: CASSFAEDYEQYF. In DNA form, the CDR3 reads TGTGCCAGCAGCTTTGCAGAAGACTACGAGCAGTACTTC.

V is TRBV28 and J is TRBJ1-5; 10 bases agree with TRBD1. The CDR3 extends over 15 amino acids. V trimming: 6 bases; J trimming: 5 bases; junction bases outside the gene matches: 7. CDR1 and CDR2 (germline): MDHEN, SYDVKM. The CDR3 nucleotides read TGTGCCAGCAGCCGGGGAGACAGGGGGCATCAGCCCCAGCATTTT. Amino acid sequence: CASSRGDRGHQPQHF.

The rearrangement joins TRBV18 to TRBJ1-3; no definite D call. V lost 3 bases to trimming and J lost 2 bases, with 11 bases between them. The CDR3 spans 15 residues. The V gene's germline CDR1 is KGHSH and CDR2 LQKENI. The CDR3 region is CASSPNQRAGNTIYF. The CDR3 DNA reads TGTGCCAGCTCACCCAACCAGAGAGCTGGAAACACCATATATTTT.

The chain couples TRBV19 to TRBJ1-1, with TRBD1 matching over 7 bases. V dropped 7 bases and J dropped 2; count of bases not matched to a gene: 7. CDR3 length equals 14 residues. Germline loops: CDR1 LNHDA, CDR2 SQIVND (reference sequence). The CDR3, as DNA: TGTGCCAGTAACAGGGGAACCATCAACACTGAAGCTTTCTTT. The encoded protein is CASNRGTINTEAFF.

This sequence joins TRBV4-1 and TRBJ1-5; D not certain. The germline V and J ends were trimmed by 1 base and 0 bases, with 7 bases remaining between them. The germline V gene encodes CDR1 MGHRA and CDR2 YSYEKL. The CDR3 is 15 amino acids. The DNA for the CDR3 is TGCGCCAGCAGCCAAGTGGTTAATAGCAATCAGCCCCAGCATTTT. It is translated as CASSQVVNSNQPQHF.

The V gene is TRBV5-5, the J gene TRBJ1-1; weak D call: TRBD1 (5 bases). This CDR3 region has 13 residues. Germline V gene sequence: CDR1 SGHKS, CDR2 YYEKEE (reference sequence). Trimming shortened V by 7 bases and J by 0 bases, and 10 bases separated the two germline ends. CDR3 nucleotide sequence: TGTGCCAGCGTCCGGGACTTGAACACTGAAGCTTTCTTT. This gives the protein CASVRDLNTEAFF.

The V gene is TRBV5-6, the J gene TRBJ1-1, with 10 bases lining up with TRBD1. CDR1 is SGHDT and CDR2 is YYEEEE in the germline V gene. Germline trimming cut 0 bases from V and 5 bases from J; bases unmatched to any gene: 7. CDR3 length: 16 amino acids. CDR3 loop: CASSLGGQGVLTEAFF. Written as DNA, the CDR3 is TGTGCCAGCAGCTTGGGAGGACAGGGGGTGTTAACTGAAGCTTTCTTT.

The chain couples TRBV19 to TRBJ2-7; D gene unclear. The CDR3 is 13 residues long. V gave up 6 bases and J gave up 3 bases, with 12 bases separating them. Germline CDR1 reads LNHDA; CDR2 reads SQIVND (reference sequence). Here the CDR3 reads CASSRAVYYEQYF. DNA for the CDR3: TGTGCCAGTAGCCGGGCGGTATACTACGAGCAGTACTTC.

The genes are TRBV18 and TRBJ1-5; 11 bases align to TRBD1. Looked up from germline, CDR1 is KGHSH and CDR2 is LQKENI. The CDR3 runs 18 residues. With 2 bases clipped from V and 1 base from J, the junction kept 7 bases outside the gene matches. The CDR3 bases are TGTGCCAGCTCACCAAGGGACAGGGGGTCTGGGAGCAATCAGCCCCAGCATTTT. Amino acid sequence: CASSPRDRGSGSNQPQHF.

This rearrangement joins TRBV15 to TRBJ1-5; D gene unclear. CDR1 and CDR2 from the germline V gene are LNHNV and YYDKDF (reference sequence). With 1 base removed from V and 2 bases from J, the gap between germline ends came to 12 bases. The CDR3 extends over 16 amino acids. This CDR3 reads CATSRGEFRGNQPQHF. The CDR3 bases are TGTGCCACCAGCAGAGGGGAATTCAGAGGCAATCAGCCCCAGCATTTT.

In nucleotides, the CDR3 is TGTGCCAGCAGCGCCGGGACAGAGTCCTACGAGCAGTACTTC. Protein sequence: CASSAGTESYEQYF. The chain couples TRBV9 to TRBJ2-7, with 7 nucleotides matching TRBD1. CDR1 is SGDLS and CDR2 is YYNGEE in the germline V gene. The CDR3 is 14 residues long. V shed 3 bases and J 1 base; nucleotides not matched to a gene: 4.

This chain connects TRBV5-1 to TRBJ1-5; D not certain. Germline V gene data show CDR1 as SGHRS and CDR2 as YFSETQ. This CDR3 is built from 16 residues. V was clipped by 0 bases and J by 4 bases, with 14 bases between them. This chain's CDR3 is CASSLGVPGPNQPQHF. In nucleotides, the CDR3 is TGCGCCAGCAGCTTGGGGGTTCCAGGTCCTAATCAGCCCCAGCATTTT. Full variable domain (missing parts from reference TRBV5-1 and TRBJ1-5): KAGVTQTPRYLIKTRGQQVTLSCSPISGHRSVSWYQQTPGQGLQFLFEYFSETQRNKGNFPGRFSGRQFSNSRSEMNVSTLELGDSALYLCASSLGVPGPNQPQHFGDGTRLSIL.

The rearrangement joins TRBV7-8 to TRBJ1-1; perhaps TRBD1 as D (5 bases). The CDR3 is 15 amino acids. Germline loops: CDR1 SGHVS, CDR2 FQNEAQ. V shed 1 base and J shed 4 bases, with 13 bases lying between them. The CDR3 is CASSLGGVWSTEAFF. Here the CDR3 DNA reads TGTGCCAGCAGCTTAGGGGGGGTTTGGAGCACTGAAGCTTTCTTT.

The CDR3 sequence: CASSLDSLYSNQPQHF. In DNA, the CDR3 is TGTGCCAGCAGCCTGGACAGTCTCTATAGCAATCAGCCCCAGCATTTT. The rearrangement links TRBV7-9 to TRBJ1-5, with D possibly TRBD1 on 6 matching bases. Germline CDR1 SEHNR, CDR2 FQNEAQ (reference sequence). CDR3 length: 16 residues. Deletions cut 5 bases from V and 0 bases from J, with 14 bases between.

V is TRBV4-2 and J is TRBJ2-1; 7 nucleotides match TRBD1. Germline CDR1 is LGHNA and CDR2 is YNFKEQ. Germline trimming cut 0 bases from V and 5 bases from J; bases unmatched to any gene: 13. The CDR3 runs 18 residues. The CDR3 coding sequence is TGTGCCAGCAGCCAAGATCTCCCGACAGGGATAGGCCACAATGAGCAGTTCTTC. Translation: CASSQDLPTGIGHNEQFF.

This rearrangement joins TRBV11-3 to TRBJ2-1; the D gene is possibly TRBD2 (6 bases). The V end lost 5 bases, the J end lost 3 bases, and 11 bases lay between the germline ends. Per germline, CDR1 SGHNT and CDR2 YENEEA. The CDR3 length is 14 residues. CDR3 in amino acids: CASSLAGFYNEQFF. The CDR3 DNA reads as TGTGCCAGCAGCCTCGCGGGGTTCTACAATGAGCAGTTCTTC.